These T cell receptor beta chains were read from a single sample in a study of T cell responses to AZD1222 COVID-19 vaccine. Produced via immunoSEQ multiplex PCR; TCRdb's table is partial and in-frame only. This table holds about 120,000 clones, 80% to 90% found once. The sequencing used peripheral blood, collected on day 0 of AZD1222 vaccination. The source of these receptors is an adult in good health. Both conserved end residues are part of each CDR3. The D gene is left open where the match is weak. Size tells how often a clone was seen (once, few, many) or the class of an expanded clone, and some rows leave it out.

J gene	D gene	clone size	V gene	CDR3 protein	CDR3 DNA
TRBJ2-7	NA	NA	TRBV5-5	CASSLGMTGAQYF	TGTGCCAGCAGCTTGGGAATGACCGGCGCGCAGTACTTC
TRBJ1-6	NA	NA	TRBV2	CASRTYDGPNSPLHF	TGTGCCAGCAGGACTTACGACGGGCCTAATTCACCCCTCCACTTT
TRBJ1-1	TRBD1	NA	TRBV24-1	CATSRTGHAEAFF	TGTGCCACCAGCCGGACAGGGCACGCTGAAGCTTTCTTT
TRBJ2-1	NA	NA	TRBV7-3	CASALSSYNEQFF	TGTGCCAGCGCGCTCAGCTCCTACAATGAGCAGTTCTTC
TRBJ2-7	TRBD1	NA	TRBV12-3/TRBV12-4	CASSTGGLYEQYF	TGTGCCAGCAGTACAGGGGGTTTATACGAGCAGTACTTC
TRBJ1-6	NA	NA	TRBV21-1	CASSKATGDNSPLHF	TGTGCCAGCAGCAAAGCGACAGGGGATAATTCACCCCTCCACTTT
TRBJ2-1	NA	NA	TRBV12-3/TRBV12-4	CASSLGYGEQFF	TGTGCCAGCAGTTTAGGATACGGTGAGCAGTTCTTC
TRBJ1-1	NA	NA	TRBV30	CAWSVRAGVMNTEAFF	TGTGCCTGGAGTGTACGGGCAGGGGTGATGAACACTGAAGCTTTCTTT
TRBJ1-4	NA	NA	TRBV27	CASSLSSQPGRAEKLFF	TGTGCCAGCAGTTTATCGAGTCAGCCGGGGCGGGCCGAAAAACTGTTTTTT
TRBJ2-7	NA	NA	TRBV7-9	CASSSNPGNEQYF	TGTGCCAGCAGCTCCAACCCAGGGAACGAGCAGTACTTC
TRBJ1-5	NA	few	TRBV24-1	CATRSGERQPQHF	TGTGCCACCAGATCAGGGGAACGGCAGCCCCAGCATTTT
TRBJ2-3	TRBD2	NA	TRBV2	CASSDSLAGRTDTQYF	TGTGCCAGCAGTGACTCACTAGCGGGACGCACAGATACGCAGTATTTT
TRBJ2-1	TRBD2	NA	TRBV5-1	CASSLSGTRGYNEQFF	TGCGCCAGCAGCTTGAGCGGGACTAGGGGATACAATGAGCAGTTCTTC
TRBJ1-4	NA	NA	TRBV15	CATSSLGEPNEKLFF	TGTGCCACCAGCAGCCTTGGGGAACCTAATGAAAAACTGTTTTTT
TRBJ2-3	TRBD2	NA	TRBV24-1	CATSEAGGLDTQYF	TGTGCCACCAGTGAGGCGGGAGGATTGGATACGCAGTATTTT
TRBJ1-1	NA	NA	TRBV27	CASSRRPGLNTEAFF	TGTGCCAGCAGTCGACGGCCAGGGTTGAACACTGAAGCTTTCTTT
TRBJ2-3	NA	NA	TRBV6-6	CASSLTGKDTQYF	TGTGCCAGCAGTTTAACAGGGAAAGATACGCAGTATTTT
TRBJ1-2	NA	NA	TRBV10-3	CATPTDNYGYTF	TGTGCCACCCCGACAGATAACTATGGCTACACCTTC
TRBJ2-7	NA	NA	TRBV5-4	CASSLAGREAYEQYF	TGTGCCAGCAGCTTAGCGGGCAGGGAGGCCTACGAGCAGTACTTC
TRBJ2-3	TRBD2	few	TRBV11-2	CASSLERGRGRRDTQYF	TGTGCCAGCAGCTTAGAGCGCGGGAGGGGACGGCGGGATACGCAGTATTTT
TRBJ1-6	NA	NA	TRBV5-8	CASSPSGGSSYNSPLHF	TGTGCCAGCAGCCCCTCGGGGGGGAGCTCCTATAATTCACCCCTCCACTTT
TRBJ2-2	NA	once	TRBV6-5	CASSYSRSNGELFF	TGTGCCAGCAGTTACTCGAGGTCGAACGGGGAGCTGTTTTTT
TRBJ2-3	NA	NA	TRBV30	CAWRVGGIEYF	TGTGCCTGGAGGGTGGGTGGGATCGAGTATTTT
TRBJ1-2	NA	NA	TRBV4-2	CASSLQGVDYGYTF	TGTGCCAGCAGCCTCCAGGGCGTAGACTATGGCTACACCTTC
TRBJ2-5	NA	NA	TRBV7-8	CASSFGHQREETQYF	TGTGCCAGCAGCTTCGGGCACCAAAGGGAGGAGACCCAGTACTTC
TRBJ1-2	NA	NA	TRBV28	CASSVQGIGYTF	TGTGCCAGCAGTGTACAGGGAATTGGCTACACCTTC
TRBJ2-1	NA	NA	TRBV1	CTSSQGPPGVVNEQFF	TGCACCAGCAGCCAAGGCCCCCCGGGAGTGGTGAATGAGCAGTTCTTC
TRBJ2-5	NA	NA	TRBV28	CASSPSGRQRKETQYF	TGTGCCAGCAGTCCGTCTGGGCGCCAGAGGAAAGAGACCCAGTACTTC
TRBJ1-5	NA	NA	TRBV18	CASSPPGGPQHF	TGTGCCAGCTCACCACCGGGGGGCCCCCAGCATTTT
TRBJ2-5	NA	NA	TRBV30	CAWSPYQGLLGETQYF	TGTGCCTGGAGTCCTTATCAGGGCCTCTTGGGGGAGACCCAGTACTTC
TRBJ2-3	TRBD2	NA	TRBV30	CAWSPRRGAGGRDTQYF	TGTGCCTGGAGTCCACGACGGGGGGCGGGAGGTCGGGATACGCAGTATTTT
TRBJ1-1	NA	NA	TRBV19	CASSIGGLSNTEAFF	TGTGCCAGTAGTATTGGAGGACTCTCGAACACTGAAGCTTTCTTT
TRBJ2-7	TRBD2	once	TRBV3-1/TRBV3-2	CASSQAPAGVGEQYF	TGTGCCAGCAGCCAAGCCCCAGCGGGAGTGGGTGAGCAGTACTTC
TRBJ2-3	NA	NA	TRBV6-5	CASRDSSKDTQYF	TGTGCCAGCAGGGACAGCTCCAAAGATACGCAGTATTTT
TRBJ2-7	NA	once	TRBV18	CASSPVQDSYEQYF	TGTGCCAGCTCACCGGTTCAAGACTCCTACGAGCAGTACTTC
TRBJ1-1	TRBD1	once	TRBV5-1	CASSLVGTGGEAFF	TGCGCCAGCAGCTTGGTCGGGACAGGGGGTGAAGCTTTCTTT
TRBJ1-2	NA	NA	TRBV11-3	CASSSRNYGYTF	TGTGCCAGCAGCTCCAGGAACTATGGCTACACCTTC
TRBJ1-4	NA	once	TRBV3-1/TRBV3-2	CASSQDSGQGGKLFF	NA
TRBJ1-2	NA	NA	TRBV14	CASSQGPGGGYTF	TGTGCCAGCAGCCAGGGACCGGGAGGAGGCTACACCTTC
TRBJ2-7	TRBD2	few	TRBV3-1/TRBV3-2	CASSQGLAGGSYEQYF	TGTGCCAGCAGCCAAGGACTAGCGGGAGGGTCCTACGAGCAGTACTTC
TRBJ2-2	TRBD2	NA	TRBV6-5	CASSPLAGYTGELFF	TGTGCCAGCTCCCCTCTAGCGGGGTACACCGGGGAGCTGTTTTTT
TRBJ1-2	TRBD1	NA	TRBV7-8	CASSLAGQVYGYTF	TGTGCCAGCAGCTTAGCTGGACAGGTATATGGCTACACCTTC
TRBJ1-6	NA	NA	TRBV12-5	CASGSPWGTQSSYNSPLHF	TGTGCTAGTGGTTCCCCCTGGGGGACCCAGAGCTCCTATAATTCACCCCTCCACTTT
TRBJ1-1	TRBD1	once	TRBV14	CASSTRTGWNTEAFF	TGTGCCAGCAGCACCCGGACAGGCTGGAACACTGAAGCTTTCTTT
TRBJ1-4	NA	NA	TRBV28	CASSFPTNEKLFF	TGTGCCAGCAGTTTCCCAACTAATGAAAAACTGTTTTTT
TRBJ1-1	TRBD1	NA	TRBV5-1	CASRSDRETAFF	TGCGCCAGCAGGTCAGACAGGGAGACAGCTTTCTTT
TRBJ1-1	NA	NA	TRBV18	CASSSQRKDTEAFF	TGTGCCAGCTCGTCACAGAGAAAGGACACTGAAGCTTTCTTT
TRBJ2-1	TRBD1	NA	TRBV11-3	CASSSDRINNEQFF	TGTGCCAGCAGCTCGGACAGGATCAACAATGAGCAGTTCTTC
TRBJ1-5	NA	NA	TRBV5-6	CASSLFNQPQHF	TGTGCCAGCAGCCTGTTCAATCAGCCCCAGCATTTT
TRBJ2-7	NA	NA	TRBV2	CASRNGGSPYEQYF	TGTGCCAGCAGGAACGGGGGCTCGCCCTACGAGCAGTACTTC